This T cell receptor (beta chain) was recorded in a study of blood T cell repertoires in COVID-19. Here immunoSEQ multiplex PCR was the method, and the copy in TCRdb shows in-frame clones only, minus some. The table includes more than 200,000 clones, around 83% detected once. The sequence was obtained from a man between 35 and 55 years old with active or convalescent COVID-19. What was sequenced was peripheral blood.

CDR3 loop: CSVEESGRGFDYGYTF. CDR3 DNA sequence: TGCAGCGTTGAAGAAAGTGGCAGGGGGTTTGACTATGGCTACACCTTC. The chain employs TRBV29-1 and TRBJ1-2, with TRBD1 identical over 7 bases. V lost 0 bases to trimming and J lost 3 bases; unmatched junction nucleotides: 10. There are 16 residues in the CDR3. Germline-derived CDR1 and CDR2 are SQVTM and ANQGSEA.